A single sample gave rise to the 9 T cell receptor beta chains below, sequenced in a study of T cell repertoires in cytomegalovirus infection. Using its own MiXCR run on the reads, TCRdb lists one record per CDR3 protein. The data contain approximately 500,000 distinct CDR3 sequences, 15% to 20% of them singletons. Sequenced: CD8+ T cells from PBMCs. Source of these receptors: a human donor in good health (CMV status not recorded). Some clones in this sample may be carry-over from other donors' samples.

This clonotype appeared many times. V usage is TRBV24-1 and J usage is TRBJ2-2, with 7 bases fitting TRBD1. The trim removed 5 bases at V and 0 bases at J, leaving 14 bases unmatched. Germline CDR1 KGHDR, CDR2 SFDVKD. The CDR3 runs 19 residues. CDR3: CATSGFAQPGQPNTGELFF. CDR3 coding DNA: TGTGCCACCAGTGGTTTTGCCCAACCGGGACAGCCGAACACCGGGGAGCTGTTTTTT.

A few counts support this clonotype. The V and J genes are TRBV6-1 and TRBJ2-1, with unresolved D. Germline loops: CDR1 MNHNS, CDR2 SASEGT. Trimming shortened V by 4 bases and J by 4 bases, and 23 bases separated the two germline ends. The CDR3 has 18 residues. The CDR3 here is CASSGGQDIVTEYNEQFF. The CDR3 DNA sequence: TGTGCCAGCAGTGGAGGCCAGGATATCGTTACTGAATACAATGAGCAGTTCTTC.

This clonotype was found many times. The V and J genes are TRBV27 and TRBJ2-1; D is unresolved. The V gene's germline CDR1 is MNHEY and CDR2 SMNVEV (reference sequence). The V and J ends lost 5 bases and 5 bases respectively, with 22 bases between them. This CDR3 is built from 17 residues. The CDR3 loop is CASSPQLGIGQDNEQFF. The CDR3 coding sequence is TGTGCCAGCAGTCCGCAGCTGGGTATTGGGCAAGACAATGAGCAGTTCTTC.

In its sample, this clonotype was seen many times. CDR3 protein: CASSPGTGDENIQYF. CDR3 bases: TGTGCCAGTAGTCCCGGGACAGGGGACGAAAACATTCAGTACTTC. The V and J genes are TRBV19 and TRBJ2-4, with 10 bases aligning to TRBD1. The length of the CDR3 is 15 residues. CDR1 and CDR2 from the germline V gene are LNHDA and SQIVND (reference sequence). V lost 5 bases and J lost 5; bases outside the gene matches: 6.

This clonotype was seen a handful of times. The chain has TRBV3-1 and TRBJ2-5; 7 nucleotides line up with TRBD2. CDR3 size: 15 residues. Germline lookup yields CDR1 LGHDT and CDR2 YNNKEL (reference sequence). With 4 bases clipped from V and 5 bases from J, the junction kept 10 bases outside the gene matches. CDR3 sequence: CASSPGLQEFETQYF. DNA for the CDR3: TGTGCCAGCAGCCCGGGACTACAGGAGTTCGAGACCCAGTACTTC.

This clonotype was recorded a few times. CDR3 in amino acids: CASSWRPYNEQFF. The CDR3 DNA is TGTGCCAGCAGTTGGAGACCCTACAATGAGCAGTTCTTC. The V gene is TRBV27, the J gene TRBJ2-1; D gene unclear. The CDR3 has 13 residues. Germline lookup yields CDR1 MNHEY and CDR2 SMNVEV (reference sequence). V lost 4 bases and J lost 2, with 6 bases in between.

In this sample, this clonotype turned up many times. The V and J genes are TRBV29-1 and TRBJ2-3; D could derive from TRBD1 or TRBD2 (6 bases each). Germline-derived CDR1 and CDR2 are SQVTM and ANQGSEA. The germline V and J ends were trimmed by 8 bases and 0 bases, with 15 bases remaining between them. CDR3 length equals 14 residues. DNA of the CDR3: TGCAGCACCGAAGGGGGGCGAAGCACAGATACGCAGTATTTT. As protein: CSTEGGRSTDTQYF.

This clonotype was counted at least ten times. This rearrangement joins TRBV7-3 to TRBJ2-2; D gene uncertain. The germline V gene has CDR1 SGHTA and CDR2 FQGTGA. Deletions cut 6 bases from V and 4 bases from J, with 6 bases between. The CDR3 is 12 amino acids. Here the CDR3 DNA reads TGTGCCAGCAGGCTGGGCACCGGGGAGCTGTTTTTT. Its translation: CASRLGTGELFF.

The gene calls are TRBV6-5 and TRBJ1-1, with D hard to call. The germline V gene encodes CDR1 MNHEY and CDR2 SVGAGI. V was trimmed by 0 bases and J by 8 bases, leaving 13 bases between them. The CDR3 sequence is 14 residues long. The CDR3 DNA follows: TGTGCCAGCAGTTACTCGGGGTGGTTACAAGAAGCTTTCTTT. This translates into CASSYSGWLQEAFF.